The clone carrying this T cell receptor (beta chain) was seen just once. The data derive from a study of blood T cell repertoires in COVID-19. Study context: PBMCs, B-cell-depleted T cells, or T cells were the source of the cDNA or gDNA that made up the material.

Original processing notes: Estimation of nucleated cell counts relied on the amplification of reference gene primers. The protocol was immunoSEQ multiplex PCR, while the TCRdb copy is restricted to in-frame clones and leaves out a portion. V and J calls and clone size are as listed in that table; D and trimming were resolved from the DNA. Of under 200,000 clones in the sample, more than 70% were seen once. The germline CDR1 and CDR2 sequences are SGHAT and FQNNGV. Trimming removed 5 bases at V and 0 bases at J, with 15 bases between. The CDR3 loop spans 16 amino acids. The J gene is TRBJ2-3, the V gene TRBV11-2, with D possibly matching TRBD2 (6 bases). Sequenced input: PBMCs or T cells enriched from blood (not recorded which). This receptor was identified in a man aged 55 to 69 who had recovered from COVID-19. The CDR3 protein is CASSSGGGTSTDTQYF. The CDR3 region has the DNA TGTGCCAGCAGCAGCGGCGGAGGGACTAGCACAGATACGCAGTATTTT.